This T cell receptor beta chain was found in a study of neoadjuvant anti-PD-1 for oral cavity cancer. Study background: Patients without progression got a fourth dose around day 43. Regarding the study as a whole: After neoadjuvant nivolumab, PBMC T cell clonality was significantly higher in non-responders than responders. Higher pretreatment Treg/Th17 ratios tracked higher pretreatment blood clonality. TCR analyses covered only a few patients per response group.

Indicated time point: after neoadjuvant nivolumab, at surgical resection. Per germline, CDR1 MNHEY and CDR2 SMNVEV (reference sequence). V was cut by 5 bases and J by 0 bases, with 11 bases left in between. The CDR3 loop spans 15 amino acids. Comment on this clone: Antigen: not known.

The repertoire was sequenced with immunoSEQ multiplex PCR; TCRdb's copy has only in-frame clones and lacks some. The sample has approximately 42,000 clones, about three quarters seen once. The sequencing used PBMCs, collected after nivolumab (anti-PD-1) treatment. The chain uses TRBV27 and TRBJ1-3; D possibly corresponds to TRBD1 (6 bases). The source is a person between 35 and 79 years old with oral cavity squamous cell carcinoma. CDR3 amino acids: CASSLDRSSGNTIYF. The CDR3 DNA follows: TGTGCCAGCAGTCTTGACAGGAGCTCTGGAAACACCATATATTTT.